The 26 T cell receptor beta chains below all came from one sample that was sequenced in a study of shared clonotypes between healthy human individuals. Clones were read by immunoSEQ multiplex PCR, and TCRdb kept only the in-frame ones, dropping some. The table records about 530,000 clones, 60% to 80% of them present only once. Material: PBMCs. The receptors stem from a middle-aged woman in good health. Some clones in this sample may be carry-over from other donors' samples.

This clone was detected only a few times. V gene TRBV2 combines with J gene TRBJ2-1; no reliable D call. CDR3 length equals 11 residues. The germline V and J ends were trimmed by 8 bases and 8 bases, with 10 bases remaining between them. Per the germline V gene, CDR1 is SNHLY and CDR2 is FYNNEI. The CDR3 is CASGISHEQFF. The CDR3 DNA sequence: TGTGCCAGCGGGATATCCCATGAGCAGTTCTTC.

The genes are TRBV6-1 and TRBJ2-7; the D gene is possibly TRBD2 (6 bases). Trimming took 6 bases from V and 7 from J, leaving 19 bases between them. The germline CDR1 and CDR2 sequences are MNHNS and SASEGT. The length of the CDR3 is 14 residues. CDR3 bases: TGTGCCAGCAGCGAACGAAGCCCGCGGGGTGAGCAGTACTTC. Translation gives CASSERSPRGEQYF.

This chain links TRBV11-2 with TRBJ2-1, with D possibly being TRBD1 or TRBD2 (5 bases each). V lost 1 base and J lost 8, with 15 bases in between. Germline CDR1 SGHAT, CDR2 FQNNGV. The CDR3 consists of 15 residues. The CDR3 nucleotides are TGTGCCAGCAGCTTAGTGAGGGGCGCCCGTCATGAGCAGTTCTTC. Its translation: CASSLVRGARHEQFF. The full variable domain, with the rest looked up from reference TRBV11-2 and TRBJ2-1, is EAGVAQSPRYKIIEKRQSVAFWCNPISGHATLYWYQQILGQGPKLLIQFQNNGVVDDSQLPKDRFSAERLKGVDSTLKIQPAKLEDSAVYLCASSLVRGARHEQFFGPGTRLTVL.

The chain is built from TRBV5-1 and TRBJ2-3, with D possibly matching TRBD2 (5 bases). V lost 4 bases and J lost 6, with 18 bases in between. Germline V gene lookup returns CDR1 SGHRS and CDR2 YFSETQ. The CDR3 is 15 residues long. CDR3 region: CASSLPDTGKDTQYF. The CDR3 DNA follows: TGCGCCAGCAGCCTGCCCGATACGGGGAAGGATACGCAGTATTTT.

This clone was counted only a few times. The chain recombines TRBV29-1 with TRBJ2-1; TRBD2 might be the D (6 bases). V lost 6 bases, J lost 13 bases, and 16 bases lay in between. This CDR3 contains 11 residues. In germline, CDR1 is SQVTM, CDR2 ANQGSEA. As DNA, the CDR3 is TGCAGCGTCGACCGGGACGGACTACAGTTCTTC. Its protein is CSVDRDGLQFF.

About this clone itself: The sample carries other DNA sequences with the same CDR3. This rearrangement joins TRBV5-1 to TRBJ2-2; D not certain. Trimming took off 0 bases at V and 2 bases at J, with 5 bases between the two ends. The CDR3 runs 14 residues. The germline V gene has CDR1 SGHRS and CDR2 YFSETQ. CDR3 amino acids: CASSLDPNTGELFF. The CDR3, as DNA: TGCGCCAGCAGCTTGGACCCAAACACCGGGGAGCTGTTTTTT. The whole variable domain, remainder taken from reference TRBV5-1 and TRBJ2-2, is KAGVTQTPRYLIKTRGQQVTLSCSPISGHRSVSWYQQTPGQGLQFLFEYFSETQRNKGNFPGRFSGRQFSNSRSEMNVSTLELGDSALYLCASSLDPNTGELFFGEGSRLTVL.

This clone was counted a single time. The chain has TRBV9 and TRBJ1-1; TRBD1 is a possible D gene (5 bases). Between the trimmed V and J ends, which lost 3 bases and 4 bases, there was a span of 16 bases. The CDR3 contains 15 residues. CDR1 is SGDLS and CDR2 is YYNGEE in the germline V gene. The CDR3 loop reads CASSAAGTGVTEAFF. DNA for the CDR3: TGTGCCAGCAGCGCTGCTGGGACGGGGGTCACTGAAGCTTTCTTT. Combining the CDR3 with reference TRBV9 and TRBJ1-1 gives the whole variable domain DSGVTQTPKHLITATGQRVTLRCSPRSGDLSVYWYQQSLDQGLQFLIQYYNGEERAKGNILERFSAQQFPDLHSELNLSSLELGDSALYFCASSAAGTGVTEAFFGQGTRLTVV.

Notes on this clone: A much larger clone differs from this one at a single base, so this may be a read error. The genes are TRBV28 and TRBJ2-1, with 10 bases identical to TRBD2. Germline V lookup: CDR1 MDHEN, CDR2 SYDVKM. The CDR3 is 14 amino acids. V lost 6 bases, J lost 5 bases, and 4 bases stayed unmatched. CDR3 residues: CASRRTSGDNEQFF. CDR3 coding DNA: TGTGCCAGCAGGCGGACTAGCGGAGACAATGAGCAGTTCTTC.

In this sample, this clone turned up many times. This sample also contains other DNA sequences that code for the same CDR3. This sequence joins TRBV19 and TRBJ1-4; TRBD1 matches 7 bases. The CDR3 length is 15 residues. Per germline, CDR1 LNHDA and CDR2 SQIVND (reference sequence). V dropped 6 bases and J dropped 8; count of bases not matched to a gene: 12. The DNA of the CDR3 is TGTGCCAGTAGCACAGGGGAGGAGGGATACGAAAAACTGTTTTTT. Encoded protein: CASSTGEEGYEKLFF.

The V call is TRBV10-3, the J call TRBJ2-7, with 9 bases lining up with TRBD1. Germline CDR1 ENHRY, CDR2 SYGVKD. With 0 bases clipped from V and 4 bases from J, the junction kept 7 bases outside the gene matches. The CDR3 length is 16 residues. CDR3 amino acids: CAISESKGQGSYEQYF. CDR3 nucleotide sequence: TGTGCCATCAGTGAGTCAAAGGGACAGGGATCTTACGAGCAGTACTTC.

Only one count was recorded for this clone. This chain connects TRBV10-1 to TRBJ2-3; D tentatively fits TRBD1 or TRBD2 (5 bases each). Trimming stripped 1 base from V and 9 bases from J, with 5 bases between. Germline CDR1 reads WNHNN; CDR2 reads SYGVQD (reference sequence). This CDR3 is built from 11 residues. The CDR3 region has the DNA TGCGCCAGCAGTGAGTGGGGGACGCAGTATTTT. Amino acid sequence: CASSEWGTQYF.

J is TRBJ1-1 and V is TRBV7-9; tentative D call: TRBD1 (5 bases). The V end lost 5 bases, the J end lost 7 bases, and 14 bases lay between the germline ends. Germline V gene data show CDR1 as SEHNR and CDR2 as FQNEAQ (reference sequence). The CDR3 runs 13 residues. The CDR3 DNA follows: TGTGCCAGCAGCGAGCAGGGTATCGGTGAAGCTTTCTTT. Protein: CASSEQGIGEAFF.

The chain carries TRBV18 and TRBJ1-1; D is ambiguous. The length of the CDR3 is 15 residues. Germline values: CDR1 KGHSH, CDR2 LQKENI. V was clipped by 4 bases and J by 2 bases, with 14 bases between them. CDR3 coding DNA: TGTGCCAGCTCACGATCCCCGGGCCAAAACACTGAAGCTTTCTTT. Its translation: CASSRSPGQNTEAFF.

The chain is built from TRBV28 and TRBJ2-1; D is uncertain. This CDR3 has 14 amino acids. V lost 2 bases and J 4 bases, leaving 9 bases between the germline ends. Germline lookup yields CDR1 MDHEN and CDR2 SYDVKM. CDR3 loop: CASSLADLYNEQFF. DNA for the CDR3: TGTGCCAGCAGTTTAGCGGATCTGTACAATGAGCAGTTCTTC.

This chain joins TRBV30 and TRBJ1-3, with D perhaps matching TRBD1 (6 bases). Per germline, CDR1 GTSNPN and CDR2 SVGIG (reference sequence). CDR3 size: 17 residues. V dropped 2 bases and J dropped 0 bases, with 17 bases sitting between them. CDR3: CAWSSWAGAFSGNTIYF. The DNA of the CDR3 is TGTGCCTGGAGTTCCTGGGCAGGGGCCTTCTCTGGAAACACCATATATTTT.

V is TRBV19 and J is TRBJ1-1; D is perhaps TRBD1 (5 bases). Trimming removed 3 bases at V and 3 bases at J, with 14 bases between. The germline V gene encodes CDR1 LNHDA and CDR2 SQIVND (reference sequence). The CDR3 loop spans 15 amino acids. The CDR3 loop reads CASSIAGVRDTEAFF. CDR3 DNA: TGTGCCAGTAGTATTGCGGGGGTAAGGGACACTGAAGCTTTCTTT.

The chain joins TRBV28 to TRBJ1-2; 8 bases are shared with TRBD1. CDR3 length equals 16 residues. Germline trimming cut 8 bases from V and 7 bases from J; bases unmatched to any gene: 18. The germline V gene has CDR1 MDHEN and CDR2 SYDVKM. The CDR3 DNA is TGTGCCAGCCAAAACAGTCCAGGACAGGGCCGGTCTGGCTACACCTTC. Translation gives CASQNSPGQGRSGYTF.

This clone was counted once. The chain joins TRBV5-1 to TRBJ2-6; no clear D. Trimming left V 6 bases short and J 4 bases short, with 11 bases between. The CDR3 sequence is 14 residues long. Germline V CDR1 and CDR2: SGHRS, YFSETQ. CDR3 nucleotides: TGCGCCAGCAAAGACAACGCCGGGGCCAACGTCCTGACTTTC. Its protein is CASKDNAGANVLTF.

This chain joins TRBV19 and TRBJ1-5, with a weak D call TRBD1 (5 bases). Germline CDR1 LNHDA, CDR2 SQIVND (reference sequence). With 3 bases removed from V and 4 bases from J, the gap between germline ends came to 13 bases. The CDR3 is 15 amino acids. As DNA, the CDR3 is TGTGCCAGTAGTATGGCTCAGGGTTCAAATCAGCCCCAGCATTTT. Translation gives CASSMAQGSNQPQHF.

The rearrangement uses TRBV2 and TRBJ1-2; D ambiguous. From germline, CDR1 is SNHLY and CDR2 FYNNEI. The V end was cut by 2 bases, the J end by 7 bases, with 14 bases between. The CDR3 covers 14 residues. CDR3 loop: CASSERALAGGYTF. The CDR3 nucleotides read TGTGCCAGCAGTGAACGGGCACTTGCTGGTGGCTACACCTTC.

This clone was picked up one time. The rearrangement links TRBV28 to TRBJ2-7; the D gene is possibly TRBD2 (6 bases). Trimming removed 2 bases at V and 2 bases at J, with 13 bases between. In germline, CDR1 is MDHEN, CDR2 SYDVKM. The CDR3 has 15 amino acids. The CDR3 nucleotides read TGTGCCAGCAGTTTAACGGGAGCCAGCCCCTACGAGCAGTACTTC. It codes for CASSLTGASPYEQYF.

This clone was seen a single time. CDR3 in DNA: TGTGCCAGCAGTCCCGGGACTAGCGGGAGGAATGAGCAGTTCTTC. It specifies CASSPGTSGRNEQFF. The chain is built from TRBV6-5 and TRBJ2-1; 15 bases are a match to TRBD2. V shed 5 bases and J 7 bases; nucleotides not matched to a gene: 3. The germline V gene has CDR1 MNHEY and CDR2 SVGAGI. This CDR3 spans 15 amino acids.

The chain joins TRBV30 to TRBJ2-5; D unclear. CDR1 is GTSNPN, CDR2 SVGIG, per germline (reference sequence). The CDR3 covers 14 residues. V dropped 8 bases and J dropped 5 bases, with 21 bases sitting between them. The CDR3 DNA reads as TGTGCCAGCAGCCCAGAGGCCGCGTGGGAGACCCAGTACTTC. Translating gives CASSPEAAWETQYF.

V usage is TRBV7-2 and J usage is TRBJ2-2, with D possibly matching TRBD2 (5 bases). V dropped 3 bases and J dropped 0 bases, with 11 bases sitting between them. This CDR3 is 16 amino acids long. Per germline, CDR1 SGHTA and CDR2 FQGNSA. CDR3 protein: CASSFTEAANTGELFF. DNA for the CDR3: TGTGCCAGCAGCTTTACGGAGGCAGCGAACACCGGGGAGCTGTTTTTT.

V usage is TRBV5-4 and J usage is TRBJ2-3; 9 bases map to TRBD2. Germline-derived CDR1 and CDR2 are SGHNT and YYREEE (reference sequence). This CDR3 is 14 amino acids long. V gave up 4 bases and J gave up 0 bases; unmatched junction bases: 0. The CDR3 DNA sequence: TGTGCCAGCAGCACTAGCGGGAGCACAGATACGCAGTATTTT. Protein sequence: CASSTSGSTDTQYF.

CDR3: CAWTKGGTGYYEQYF. The CDR3 nucleotides read TGTGCCTGGACGAAGGGCGGGACAGGATACTACGAGCAGTACTTC. The gene calls are TRBV30 and TRBJ2-7; TRBD1 matches at 8 bases. Per the germline V gene, CDR1 is GTSNPN and CDR2 is SVGIG (reference sequence). The junction had 11 bases not matched to a gene; V was cut back by 4 bases and J by 3 bases. The CDR3 consists of 15 residues.